One sample yielded the 30 T cell receptor beta chains listed below, sequenced in a study of cytomegalovirus exposure and HLA in healthy donors. PCR employed 60 Vbeta and 13 Jbeta primers. Assay used: immunoSEQ multiplex PCR; TCRdb lists only in-frame clones, some missing. The data hold 170,000 or so clones, with 75% to 90% observed a single time. Sequencing used PBMCs. These receptors came from a man aged 25-45 years in good health and CMV-seropositive.

V is TRBV5-4 and J is TRBJ2-5, with TRBD2 matching 11 bases. J lost 0 bases, V lost 4 bases, and 8 bases had no gene match. Per germline, CDR1 SGHNT and CDR2 YYREEE (reference sequence). The CDR3 extends over 17 amino acids. CDR3 residues: CASSLPTSGGYQETQYF. The CDR3 nucleotides read TGTGCCAGCAGCCTACCTACTAGCGGGGGTTACCAAGAGACCCAGTACTTC.

The CDR3 DNA is TGTGCCAGCAGCCCCCTGGGAGCGGGACCCTCCGAGACCCAGTACTTC. It encodes CASSPLGAGPSETQYF. This chain connects TRBV7-2 to TRBJ2-5, with TRBD2 identical over 7 bases. After removal of 5 bases from V and 5 bases from J, the junction contained 14 bases not matched to a gene. The CDR3 length is 16 residues. CDR1 is SGHTA and CDR2 is FQGNSA in the germline V gene.

J is TRBJ1-1 and V is TRBV19; D is unresolved. Germline V gives CDR1 LNHDA, CDR2 SQIVND (reference sequence). V lost 3 bases to trimming and J lost 3 bases, with 8 bases between them. CDR3 length: 13 amino acids. The CDR3 loop reads CASSITPDTEAFF. The CDR3 DNA reads as TGTGCCAGTAGTATTACTCCGGACACTGAAGCTTTCTTT.

The rearrangement uses TRBV11-2 and TRBJ1-5; D unresolved. Germline V gives CDR1 SGHAT, CDR2 FQNNGV. The CDR3 loop spans 14 amino acids. V was shortened by 0 bases and J by 7 bases, with 10 bases between the two germline ends. This CDR3 is CASSLDEGLQPQHF. The DNA for the CDR3 is TGTGCCAGCAGCTTAGATGAGGGTTTGCAGCCCCAGCATTTT. The whole variable domain, remainder taken from reference TRBV11-2 and TRBJ1-5, is EAGVAQSPRYKIIEKRQSVAFWCNPISGHATLYWYQQILGQGPKLLIQFQNNGVVDDSQLPKDRFSAERLKGVDSTLKIQPAKLEDSAVYLCASSLDEGLQPQHFGDGTRLSIL.

The rearrangement uses TRBV12-5 and TRBJ2-2; perhaps TRBD2 as D (7 bases). Trimming left V 2 bases short and J 4 bases short, with 14 bases between. CDR1 and CDR2 (germline): LGHNT, FRNRAP. The CDR3 totals 16 residues. CDR3 coding DNA: TGTGCTAGTGGTTTGACCGGGGGGCGGACCACCGGGGAGCTGTTTTTT. It codes for CASGLTGGRTTGELFF.

This sequence joins TRBV6-5 and TRBJ2-5; the match to TRBD1 covers 7 bases. CDR1 MNHEY and CDR2 SVGAGI come from the germline V gene. V lost 5 bases to trimming and J lost 7 bases; unmatched junction nucleotides: 13. This CDR3 is built from 15 residues. The CDR3 bases are TGTGCCAGCAGTCCACCCGGGACAGAGATAGGGACCCAGTACTTC. Protein sequence: CASSPPGTEIGTQYF.

This chain links TRBV5-1 with TRBJ2-5, with D maybe TRBD1 (5 bases). The germline V gene has CDR1 SGHRS and CDR2 YFSETQ. The CDR3 extends over 13 amino acids. Trimming pared 1 base from V and 3 bases from J, leaving 7 bases between. This CDR3 reads CASSLLGEETQYF. CDR3 sequence (DNA): TGCGCCAGCAGCTTGTTAGGGGAAGAGACCCAGTACTTC. The whole variable domain, remainder taken from reference TRBV5-1 and TRBJ2-5, is KAGVTQTPRYLIKTRGQQVTLSCSPISGHRSVSWYQQTPGQGLQFLFEYFSETQRNKGNFPGRFSGRQFSNSRSEMNVSTLELGDSALYLCASSLLGEETQYFGPGTRLLVL.

This clone appeared a single time. V gene TRBV30 combines with J gene TRBJ2-5, with a tentative D call TRBD2 (6 bases). The J call is doubtful: the DNA matches TRBJ2-7 better. The CDR3 covers 17 residues. Germline lookup yields CDR1 GTSNPN and CDR2 SVGIG (reference sequence). Written as DNA, the CDR3 is TGTGCCTGGAAGGCGACGGGAGCCCTCACTTTGGACCGCGAGCAGTACTTC. Protein sequence: CAWKATGALTLDREQYF.

The rearrangement uses TRBV19 and TRBJ1-1, with no clear D. Trimming took 9 bases from V and 1 from J, leaving 12 bases between them. Germline assignment: CDR1 LNHDA and CDR2 SQIVND (reference sequence). CDR3 length: 13 amino acids. The CDR3 DNA sequence: TGTGCCAGCTCCGGGAGAGCGAACACTGAAGCTTTCTTT. Its translation is CASSGRANTEAFF.

This clone was observed a handful of times. The chain carries TRBV10-2 and TRBJ1-3; D is unclear. Trimming removed 6 bases from V and 8 bases from J, with 11 bases in between. The V gene's germline CDR1 is WSHSY and CDR2 SAAADI. The CDR3 is 12 residues long. This CDR3 is CASSANRDTIYF. In DNA form, the CDR3 reads TGCGCCAGCAGCGCAAATCGGGACACCATATATTTT.

This clone occurred a few times. CDR3 sequence (DNA): TGTGCCTGGAGCGAGGGGGCTTTTGGAATGAACACTGAAGCTTTCTTT. It yields the protein CAWSEGAFGMNTEAFF. The chain joins TRBV30 to TRBJ1-1; TRBD1 agrees at 7 bases. This CDR3 comprises 16 residues. Germline CDR1 reads GTSNPN; CDR2 reads SVGIG (reference sequence). After removal of 3 bases from V and 0 bases from J, the junction contained 10 bases not matched to a gene. Supplemented by reference TRBV30 and TRBJ1-1, the full variable domain reads SQTIHQWPATLVQPVGSPLSLECTVEGTSNPNLYWYRQAAGRGLQLLFYSVGIGQISSEVPQNLSASRPQDRQFILSSKKLLLSDSGFYLCAWSEGAFGMNTEAFFGQGTRLTVV.

A few counts support this clone. One junction end disagrees with the germline gene, perhaps due to a read error. This rearrangement joins TRBV10-3 to TRBJ2-1; D uncertain. The CDR3 runs 13 residues. Germline-derived CDR1 and CDR2 are ENHRY and SYGVKD. This chain's CDR3 is CASSYAPRNLEFF. CDR3 in DNA: TGTGCCAGCAGTTACGCACCCCGGAACCTAGAGTTCTTC.

The CDR3 DNA is TGTGCCAGCAGCGACAGGGGTGCTCCCCTCCACTTT. Translation: CASSDRGAPLHF. This rearrangement joins TRBV7-9 to TRBJ1-6; 8 bases line up with TRBD1. V trimming: 5 bases; J trimming: 13 bases; junction bases outside the gene matches: 4. Germline CDR1 SEHNR, CDR2 FQNEAQ (reference sequence). This CDR3 has 12 residues.

This sequence joins TRBV5-1 and TRBJ1-1; maybe TRBD1 (5 bases). Trimming removed 0 bases from V and 4 bases from J, with 10 bases in between. CDR3 length: 14 residues. Germline values: CDR1 SGHRS, CDR2 YFSETQ. This CDR3 is CASSLAGGTTEAFF. The CDR3 region has the DNA TGCGCCAGCAGCTTGGCGGGGGGGACCACTGAAGCTTTCTTT.

J is TRBJ1-2 and V is TRBV4-3; TRBD1 agrees at 8 bases. The CDR3 has 15 residues. The germline V gene encodes CDR1 LGHNA and CDR2 YSLEER. Trimming cost V 0 bases and J 5 bases; bases outside gene matches: 5. The CDR3 DNA sequence: TGCGCCAGCAGCCAAGACGCCAGGGGGCGTTATGGCTACACCTTC. Amino acids: CASSQDARGRYGYTF.

The CDR3 DNA reads as TGTGCCACCAGCAGAGCTCGGGGACAGGGGACCTACGAGCAGTACTTC. Translated, it gives CATSRARGQGTYEQYF. The chain links TRBV15 to TRBJ2-7, with 10 bases identical to TRBD1. This CDR3 spans 16 amino acids. Germline V lookup: CDR1 LNHNV, CDR2 YYDKDF (reference sequence). J gave up 2 bases and V 1 base, and 5 bases lay outside the gene matches.

V and J are TRBV11-3 and TRBJ1-1; TRBD1 agrees at 8 bases. The CDR3 covers 17 residues. CDR1 is SGHNT and CDR2 is YENEEA in the germline V gene. V was pared by 1 base and J by 5 bases, with 12 bases of the junction left unmatched. CDR3 DNA: TGTGCCAGCAGCTTAGTCCCTTATTCGACAGGGGTGACTGAAGCTTTCTTT. Translating it yields CASSLVPYSTGVTEAFF.

This rearrangement joins TRBV10-3 to TRBJ2-7; TRBD1 is a possible D gene (8 bases). The V and J ends lost 6 bases and 3 bases respectively, with 12 bases between them. Germline CDR1 is ENHRY and CDR2 is SYGVKD. This CDR3 has 13 amino acids. The CDR3 loop reads CAIRDREGYEQYF. CDR3 DNA: TGTGCCATCAGGGACAGGGAGGGCTACGAGCAGTACTTC.

The V and J genes are TRBV11-2 and TRBJ2-5; D is undetermined. The germline CDR1 and CDR2 sequences are SGHAT and FQNNGV. Between the trimmed V and J ends, which lost 7 bases and 2 bases, there was a span of 11 bases. This CDR3 spans 13 amino acids. In DNA form, the CDR3 reads TGTGCCAGCACCGAGACAACACAAGAGACCCAGTACTTC. It encodes CASTETTQETQYF.

The rearrangement joins TRBV7-9 to TRBJ2-1, with TRBD2 matching over 15 bases. Per germline, CDR1 SEHNR and CDR2 FQNEAQ (reference sequence). The CDR3 has 16 amino acids. V was clipped by 5 bases and J by 3 bases; unmatched bases: 2. CDR3 sequence (DNA): TGTGCCAGCAGCGGACTAGCGGGAGGGCGCTACAATGAGCAGTTCTTC. This codes for CASSGLAGGRYNEQFF.

The rearrangement links TRBV29-1 to TRBJ2-7, with D tentatively TRBD1 (5 bases). Trimming removed 4 bases from V and 2 bases from J, with 12 bases in between. CDR3 length equals 13 residues. Germline lookup yields CDR1 SQVTM and CDR2 ANQGSEA. As DNA, the CDR3 is TGCAGCGTTGTCCGACCAGGGACCTACGAGCAGTACTTC. It codes for CSVVRPGTYEQYF.

This chain connects TRBV27 to TRBJ2-3; a possible D gene is TRBD1 (5 bases). CDR3 size: 14 residues. Germline-derived CDR1 and CDR2 are MNHEY and SMNVEV (reference sequence). Trimming left V 4 bases short and J 5 bases short, with 13 bases between. CDR3 residues: CASSSAGHKDTQYF. The CDR3 DNA follows: TGTGCCAGCAGTTCGGCAGGGCATAAAGATACGCAGTATTTT.

In DNA, the CDR3 is TGTGCCTTTTTCAAACAGAAGACGGCATACGAGCAGTACTTC. Its translation: CAFFKQKTAYEQYF. J is TRBJ2-7 and V is TRBV9, with no clear D. Germline V gene lookup returns CDR1 SGDLS and CDR2 YYNGEE. The CDR3 covers 14 residues. With 10 bases removed from V and 4 bases from J, the gap between germline ends came to 21 bases.

CDR3 nucleotide sequence: TGTGCCAGCAGTTTCCGAGACAGGGGGCGCGTCTACGAGCAGTACTTC. It specifies CASSFRDRGRVYEQYF. The V and J genes are TRBV27 and TRBJ2-7; 10 bases align to TRBD1. With V trimmed by 3 bases and J by 3 bases, 8 bases remained unmatched. The CDR3 consists of 16 residues. Germline V lookup: CDR1 MNHEY, CDR2 SMNVEV (reference sequence).

The chain uses TRBV4-2 and TRBJ2-7; D possibly corresponds to TRBD1 (6 bases). V lost 2 bases to trimming and J lost 3 bases, with 41 bases between them. The CDR3 consists of 24 residues. Germline V gene lookup returns CDR1 LGHNA and CDR2 YNFKEQ. The CDR3 is CASSQLVLDSQGQSHKKNDYEQYF. The CDR3 DNA reads TGTGCCAGCAGCCAATTGGTTTTGGACAGTCAGGGCCAAAGCCATAAAAAAAACGACTACGAGCAGTACTTC.

This clone has a handful of counts. The CDR3 coding sequence is TGTGCCAGCAGCTTGACAAATCCGGGACTAGGAGGCACAGATACGCAGTATTTT. Translation: CASSLTNPGLGGTDTQYF. The chain combines TRBV7-2 with TRBJ2-3; TRBD2 aligns across 8 bases. J gave up 1 base and V 3 bases, and 12 bases lay outside the gene matches. Germline V gene data show CDR1 as SGHTA and CDR2 as FQGNSA. CDR3 length: 18 residues.

The chain employs TRBV18 and TRBJ2-7; 14 nucleotides agree with TRBD2. With V trimmed by 2 bases and J by 8 bases, 14 bases remained unmatched. The CDR3 has 18 residues. Germline V lookup: CDR1 KGHSH, CDR2 LQKENI. The CDR3 region has the DNA TGTGCCAGCTCACCAAACAGACTAGCGGGAGGGAGACCTTACCAGCAGTACTTC. Amino acids: CASSPNRLAGGRPYQQYF.

The chain is built from TRBV5-1 and TRBJ2-5, with TRBD1 matching 8 bases. Losses at the gene ends were 6 bases for V and 5 bases for J; bases not matched to a gene: 9. This CDR3 comprises 14 residues. Germline V gene lookup returns CDR1 SGHRS and CDR2 YFSETQ. CDR3 sequence reads: CASNQGAPGETQYF. CDR3 sequence (DNA): TGCGCCAGCAACCAGGGGGCACCCGGGGAGACCCAGTACTTC.

This chain uses TRBV19 with TRBJ1-1; 11 nucleotides align to TRBD1. This CDR3 is built from 15 residues. Germline V gives CDR1 LNHDA, CDR2 SQIVND (reference sequence). V trimming: 9 bases; J trimming: 4 bases; junction bases outside the gene matches: 10. CDR3 residues: CASQRDRGATTEAFF. For the CDR3, the DNA is TGTGCCAGCCAGCGGGACAGGGGGGCGACCACTGAAGCTTTCTTT.

The V call is TRBV27, the J call TRBJ2-7; the match to TRBD2 covers 7 bases. Per germline, CDR1 MNHEY and CDR2 SMNVEV (reference sequence). V lost 2 bases, J lost 4 bases, and 5 bases stayed unmatched. CDR3 length: 14 residues. The CDR3 protein is CASSLTSATYEQYF. The CDR3 nucleotides read TGTGCCAGCAGTTTAACTAGCGCGACATACGAGCAGTACTTC.